What follows are 24 T cell receptor beta chains derived from one specimen sequenced in a study of blood T cell repertoires in COVID-19 (TCRdb year 2020). Preparation of the library involved the immunoSEQ multiplex PCR assay. As stored in TCRdb, this immuneACCESS dataset retains in-frame rearrangements with V and J assigned. A fraction of the clones does not appear; measured against another copy, unresolved V genes explain less than half of the discrepancy, and the remainder lacks a known reason. The sample table records fewer than 400,000 clones; roughly 91% of these occur just once. Jointly, the top ten make up 1.7% of the sample. The specimen sequenced was PBMCs or T cells enriched from blood (not recorded which). These TCRs come from a woman between 25 and 40 years old who had recovered from COVID-19.

This clone has more than one count but fewer than ten. The chain recombines TRBV19 with TRBJ2-1, with TRBD2 matching 8 bases. Germline V gene lookup returns CDR1 LNHDA and CDR2 SQIVND (reference sequence). The CDR3 extends over 20 amino acids. J gave up 0 bases and V 7 bases, and 20 bases lay outside the gene matches. The CDR3 protein is CASTNVAFREGRSSYNEQFF. The CDR3 DNA sequence: TGTGCCAGTACAAATGTTGCCTTCCGGGAGGGCCGAAGCTCCTACAATGAGCAGTTCTTC.

V usage is TRBV10-2 and J usage is TRBJ2-3; 7 bases line up with TRBD1. The V gene's germline CDR1 is WSHSY and CDR2 SAAADI. V lost 0 bases to trimming and J lost 8 bases; unmatched junction nucleotides: 5. The CDR3 sequence is 14 residues long. The CDR3 protein is CASSESAGGFTQYF. As DNA, the CDR3 is TGCGCCAGCAGTGAGTCAGCAGGGGGTTTTACGCAGTATTTT.

This sequence joins TRBV6-5 and TRBJ2-1; D remains unclear. Germline V gene sequence: CDR1 MNHEY, CDR2 SVGAGI. The ends were cut back, 2 bases at V and 4 bases at J, with 12 bases in the middle. The CDR3 has 15 residues. CDR3 in amino acids: CASSYVTDPYNEQFF. The CDR3 DNA sequence: TGTGCCAGCAGTTACGTCACAGACCCATACAATGAGCAGTTCTTC.

This clone was seen once. The chain carries TRBV19 and TRBJ1-4, with D unclear. Germline-derived CDR1 and CDR2 are LNHDA and SQIVND (reference sequence). V lost 1 base to trimming and J lost 0 bases, with 9 bases between them. The CDR3 covers 16 residues. CDR3 DNA sequence: TGTGCCAGTAGTATAGGGCAGATCGCAACTAATGAAAAACTGTTTTTT. Its translation: CASSIGQIATNEKLFF. Complete variable domain (other parts from reference TRBV19 and TRBJ1-4): DGGITQSPKYLFRKEGQNVTLSCEQNLNHDAMYWYRQDPGQGLRLIYYSQIVNDFQKGDIAEGYSVSREKKESFPLTVTSAQKNPTAFYLCASSIGQIATNEKLFFGSGTQLSVL.

The gene calls are TRBV3-1 (or the pseudogene TRBV3-2) and TRBJ1-4, with TRBD1 matching 7 bases. CDR3 size: 14 residues. The trim removed 4 bases at V and 4 bases at J, leaving 3 bases unmatched. Germline CDR1 is LGHDT and CDR2 is YNNKEL (reference sequence). CDR3 bases: TGTGCCAGCAGCCCGACAGGGTTTAATGAAAAACTGTTTTTT. Translated: CASSPTGFNEKLFF.

This rearrangement joins TRBV4-1 to TRBJ1-2; weak D call: TRBD1 (5 bases). Trimming removed 0 bases from V and 2 bases from J, with 13 bases in between. This CDR3 spans 16 amino acids. The V gene's germline CDR1 is MGHRA and CDR2 YSYEKL. The CDR3 reads CASSQDGGGFNYGYTF. The DNA of the CDR3 is TGCGCCAGCAGCCAAGATGGGGGAGGGTTCAACTATGGCTACACCTTC.

The chain carries TRBV4-1 and TRBJ2-3; 12 bases match TRBD2. Germline V CDR1 and CDR2: MGHRA, YSYEKL. This CDR3 has 17 amino acids. The trim removed 0 bases at V and 6 bases at J, leaving 7 bases unmatched. The CDR3 region is CASSQETSGRTPDTQYF. The CDR3 nucleotides are TGCGCCAGCAGCCAAGAGACTAGCGGGAGAACCCCCGATACGCAGTATTTT.

The CDR3 nucleotides are TGTGCCAGCAGCTTATCCCCGGGTGGCTACACCTTC. It is translated as CASSLSPGGYTF. This chain joins TRBV7-8 and TRBJ1-2; D is unclear. V lost 2 bases, J lost 7 bases, and 8 bases lay in between. Germline values: CDR1 SGHVS, CDR2 FQNEAQ. The CDR3 loop spans 12 amino acids.

As DNA, the CDR3 is TGCGCCAGCAGCTTGATGTGGGAGGGCGCCGGGGAGCTGTTTTTT. This codes for CASSLMWEGAGELFF. The chain is built from TRBV5-1 and TRBJ2-2; 7 positions agree with TRBD2. The CDR3 has 15 residues. Germline assignment: CDR1 SGHRS and CDR2 YFSETQ. The V gene end was trimmed by 1 base and the J gene end by 6 bases; junction bases not matched to a gene: 6.

The J gene is TRBJ2-3, the V gene TRBV19; D not resolved. Per germline, CDR1 LNHDA and CDR2 SQIVND (reference sequence). Trimming pared 3 bases from V and 3 bases from J, leaving 10 bases between. There are 14 residues in the CDR3. CDR3 sequence reads: CASSIMAGTDTQYF. CDR3 coding DNA: TGTGCCAGTAGTATCATGGCCGGGACAGATACGCAGTATTTT.

The genes are TRBV10-3 and TRBJ2-7; 11 positions match TRBD2. V lost 10 bases and J lost 0; bases outside the gene matches: 14. CDR3 length: 17 residues. Germline lookup yields CDR1 ENHRY and CDR2 SYGVKD. The CDR3 region has the DNA TGTGCCACCGCCGGGACTAGCGGCATATTGAGCTCCTACGAGCAGTACTTC. Amino acids: CATAGTSGILSSYEQYF.

This clone appeared a single time. V and J are TRBV27 and TRBJ1-6; 8 bases agree with TRBD1. CDR1 is MNHEY, CDR2 SMNVEV, per germline (reference sequence). V shed 6 bases, J shed 7 bases, and the junction held 8 bases outside the gene matches. CDR3 length equals 15 residues. CDR3 DNA: TGTGCCAGCAGGGTCGGACAGGGAACCAATTCACCCCTCCACTTT. It specifies CASRVGQGTNSPLHF.

The chain carries TRBV18 and TRBJ2-7, with 7 bases aligning to TRBD1. With V trimmed by 3 bases and J by 3 bases, 5 bases remained unmatched. CDR3 length: 14 residues. CDR1 and CDR2 from the germline V gene are KGHSH and LQKENI. The CDR3 DNA follows: TGTGCCAGCTCACCCGGGACAGAAAGCTACGAGCAGTACTTC. Translating it yields CASSPGTESYEQYF.

CDR3 sequence: CASSYGTGPTFF. As DNA, the CDR3 is TGTGCCAGCAGCTACGGGACTGGCCCGACTTTCTTT. The chain combines TRBV7-9 with TRBJ1-1, with a weak D call TRBD1 (5 bases). CDR3 length: 12 residues. The V end lost 4 bases, the J end lost 12 bases, and 15 bases lay between the germline ends. Looked up from germline, CDR1 is SEHNR and CDR2 is FQNEAQ (reference sequence). Full variable domain (outside the CDR3, taken from reference TRBV7-9 and TRBJ1-1): DTGVSQNPRHKITKRGQNVTFRCDPISEHNRLYWYRQTLGQGPEFLTYFQNEAQLEKSRLLSDRFSAERPKGSFSTLEIQRTEQGDSAMYLCASSYGTGPTFFGQGTRLTVV.

The table lists this clone with a count of one. The rearrangement uses TRBV19 and TRBJ2-7, with D tentatively TRBD1 (5 bases). CDR1 is LNHDA, CDR2 SQIVND, per germline (reference sequence). CDR3 length: 15 amino acids. V was shortened by 5 bases and J by 4 bases, with 18 bases between the two germline ends. This CDR3 is CASSGKGSSSYEQYF. The CDR3 DNA reads TGTGCCAGTAGTGGGAAGGGGTCGTCGTCGTACGAGCAGTACTTC.

This clone was counted a single time. The V call is TRBV5-6, the J call TRBJ1-2; perhaps TRBD1 as D (5 bases). Per germline, CDR1 SGHDT and CDR2 YYEEEE. The CDR3 loop spans 14 amino acids. Trimming pared 3 bases from V and 7 bases from J, leaving 16 bases between. The CDR3 reads CASSSGLPEGGYTF. The DNA for the CDR3 is TGTGCCAGCAGCTCGGGACTCCCCGAAGGTGGCTACACCTTC.

The chain combines TRBV19 with TRBJ2-5; TRBD1 aligns across 10 bases. CDR1 is LNHDA, CDR2 SQIVND, per germline (reference sequence). The CDR3 runs to 16 residues. The V segment lost 5 bases and the J segment 5 bases; nucleotides outside the gene matches: 11. CDR3 sequence (DNA): TGTGCCAGTAGTTCCCGACAGGGGGCGTTCGGCGAGACCCAGTACTTC. Protein sequence: CASSSRQGAFGETQYF.

The rearrangement links TRBV30 to TRBJ1-4; D uncertain. Germline V gives CDR1 GTSNPN, CDR2 SVGIG (reference sequence). V lost 2 bases and J 0 bases, leaving 13 bases between the germline ends. The CDR3 is 16 amino acids. The CDR3 coding sequence is TGTGCCTGGAGTCCCTTCCGGACTTCAACTAATGAAAAACTGTTTTTT. Amino acid sequence: CAWSPFRTSTNEKLFF.

This sequence joins TRBV19 and TRBJ1-5; 8 positions agree with TRBD1. Trimming removed 0 bases from V and 4 bases from J; junction bases left unmatched: 5. CDR3 length: 16 residues. Germline assignment: CDR1 LNHDA and CDR2 SQIVND (reference sequence). The CDR3 reads CASSIDRTGWNQPQHF. CDR3 sequence (DNA): TGTGCCAGTAGTATAGATAGGACAGGGTGGAATCAGCCCCAGCATTTT.

This clone came up once. The chain combines TRBV25-1 with TRBJ2-7; D gene unclear. Trimming stripped 5 bases from V and 5 bases from J, with 7 bases between. CDR1 is MGHDK, CDR2 SYGVNS, per germline. The CDR3 is made up of 11 amino acids. CDR3: CASSTYDEQYF. The DNA of the CDR3 is TGTGCCAGCAGTACCTATGACGAGCAGTACTTC.

The CDR3, as DNA: TGTGCCAGCAGCTTAACAGGAACTGCAGATACGCAGTATTTT. Residues: CASSLTGTADTQYF. This chain joins TRBV11-1 and TRBJ2-3; TRBD1 is a possible D gene (5 bases). The CDR3 loop spans 14 amino acids. Germline assignment: CDR1 SGHAT and CDR2 FQDESV (reference sequence). Trimming cost V 2 bases and J 4 bases, with 10 bases left between them. The full variable domain, with the rest looked up from reference TRBV11-1 and TRBJ2-3, is EAEVAQSPRYKITEKSQAVAFWCDPISGHATLYWYRQILGQGPELLVQFQDESVVDDSQLPKDRFSAERLKGVDSTLKIQPAELGDSAMYLCASSLTGTADTQYFGPGTRLTVL.

The V call is TRBV9, the J call TRBJ2-2; a possible D gene is TRBD1 (5 bases). Germline-derived CDR1 and CDR2 are SGDLS and YYNGEE. The CDR3 contains 15 residues. Trimming cost V 3 bases and J 7 bases, with 16 bases left between them. CDR3 bases: TGTGCCAGCAGCGAGAATCCTACAGGCGGCGGGGAGCTGTTTTTT. It codes for CASSENPTGGGELFF.

This chain joins TRBV6-5 and TRBJ2-2; 7 nucleotides line up with TRBD2. Germline V gives CDR1 MNHEY, CDR2 SVGAGI. Trimming cost V 6 bases and J 0 bases; bases outside gene matches: 4. CDR3 length equals 15 residues. The DNA for the CDR3 is TGTGCCAGCAGCCCAGCGGGACCGAACACCGGGGAGCTGTTTTTT. Its protein product is CASSPAGPNTGELFF.

The chain recombines TRBV4-1 with TRBJ1-2, with 9 bases identical to TRBD1. Germline V lookup: CDR1 MGHRA, CDR2 YSYEKL. The CDR3 spans 15 residues. J was trimmed by 8 bases and V by 3 bases; bases with no gene match: 10. CDR3 residues: CASSQPTGGSRGYTF. The CDR3 nucleotides are TGCGCCAGCAGCCAGCCAACAGGGGGCTCTCGGGGCTACACCTTC.